What follows are 27 T cell receptor beta chains derived from one specimen sequenced in a study of T cell responses to AZD1222 COVID-19 vaccine. Repertoires were generated with immunoSEQ multiplex PCR, while TCRdb's copy carries only in-frame clones and drops some. The profile shows approximately 82,000 clones, 92% of them singletons. The material was peripheral blood, obtained 28 days after the second AZD1222 dose. These receptors were obtained from an adult who received the AZD1222 COVID-19 vaccine.

The chain carries TRBV6-5 and TRBJ2-1; the match to TRBD2 covers 8 bases. In germline, CDR1 is MNHEY, CDR2 SVGAGI. The J segment lost 4 bases and the V segment lost 11 bases, leaving 7 bases of the junction unmatched. CDR3 length: 13 residues. The CDR3 loop reads CASGRGGYNEQFF. CDR3 nucleotide sequence: TGTGCCTCCGGGAGGGGGGGGTACAATGAGCAGTTCTTC.

The rearrangement uses TRBV28 and TRBJ1-3; D unresolved. The germline gives CDR1 MDHEN, CDR2 SYDVKM. The CDR3 sequence is 12 residues long. Trimming pared 6 bases from V and 1 base from J, leaving 4 bases between. CDR3 region: CASRGSGNTIYF. The CDR3 nucleotides are TGTGCCAGCAGGGGGTCTGGAAACACCATATATTTT.

The CDR3 here is CASSRDRGLNVFGYTF. The CDR3 DNA reads TGTGCCAGTAGTAGAGACAGGGGGTTAAACGTTTTTGGCTACACCTTC. V is TRBV19 and J is TRBJ1-2, with 9 bases fitting TRBD1. The V gene end was trimmed by 4 bases and the J gene end by 7 bases; junction bases not matched to a gene: 13. CDR1 is LNHDA and CDR2 is SQIVND in the germline V gene (reference sequence). The CDR3 has 16 amino acids.

The V gene is TRBV5-4, the J gene TRBJ2-1, with D possibly called TRBD1 or TRBD2 (5 bases each). Between the trimmed V and J ends, which lost 0 bases and 4 bases, there was a span of 5 bases. The germline CDR1 and CDR2 sequences are SGHNT and YYREEE (reference sequence). The CDR3 runs 13 residues. The CDR3 loop is CASSLGGYNEQFF. CDR3 coding DNA: TGTGCCAGCAGCTTGGGGGGGTACAATGAGCAGTTCTTC.

The genes are TRBV7-9 and TRBJ1-6; possibly TRBD1 for D (6 bases). Trimming took 5 bases from V and 14 from J, leaving 13 bases between them. Germline CDR1 reads SEHNR; CDR2 reads FQNEAQ (reference sequence). CDR3 size: 12 residues. The CDR3 nucleotides are TGTGCCAGCAGCCTAGAAGAGGGGGCCCTCCACTTT. Its translation is CASSLEEGALHF.

The rearrangement joins TRBV2 to TRBJ1-4; TRBD1 might be the D (6 bases). The CDR3 is made up of 14 amino acids. The germline V and J ends were trimmed by 5 bases and 7 bases, with 14 bases remaining between them. CDR1 is SNHLY and CDR2 is FYNNEI in the germline V gene. CDR3 sequence: CASSLRDIIEKLFF. In nucleotides, the CDR3 is TGTGCCAGCAGTCTGCGGGACATCATTGAAAAACTGTTTTTT.

The rearrangement links TRBV19 to TRBJ1-1, with unresolved D. CDR3 length equals 14 residues. V lost 10 bases and J lost 3, with 18 bases in between. CDR1 is LNHDA, CDR2 SQIVND, per germline (reference sequence). The CDR3 sequence is CATRSGIRDTEAFF. Written as DNA, the CDR3 is TGTGCCACCAGGAGTGGGATACGTGACACTGAAGCTTTCTTT.

This sequence joins TRBV9 and TRBJ2-7; a possible D gene is TRBD1 (6 bases). The CDR3 contains 15 residues. Germline V gene sequence: CDR1 SGDLS, CDR2 YYNGEE. V was trimmed by 3 bases and J by 5 bases, leaving 18 bases between them. Here the CDR3 DNA reads TGTGCCAGCAGCGCAGGACAGCTTTTAATCCACGAGCAGTACTTC. Protein: CASSAGQLLIHEQYF.

The chain is built from TRBV5-8 and TRBJ1-1; weak D call: TRBD1 (6 bases). CDR1 is SGHTS and CDR2 is YDEGEE in the germline V gene. This CDR3 contains 15 residues. The V end lost 1 base, the J end lost 3 bases, and 13 bases lay between the germline ends. CDR3 bases: TGTGCCAGCAGCTTGTCATTTGCAGGGGACACTGAAGCTTTCTTT. It specifies CASSLSFAGDTEAFF.

This chain uses TRBV11-2 with TRBJ1-3, with D unresolved. CDR1 SGHAT and CDR2 FQNNGV come from the germline V gene. This CDR3 contains 13 residues. V dropped 5 bases and J dropped 3 bases, with 8 bases sitting between them. The CDR3 sequence is CASSAQLGNTIYF. CDR3 bases: TGTGCCAGCAGCGCACAGCTTGGAAACACCATATATTTT. Full variable domain (outside the CDR3, taken from reference TRBV11-2 and TRBJ1-3): EAGVAQSPRYKIIEKRQSVAFWCNPISGHATLYWYQQILGQGPKLLIQFQNNGVVDDSQLPKDRFSAERLKGVDSTLKIQPAKLEDSAVYLCASSAQLGNTIYFGEGSWLTVV.

The chain is built from TRBV28 and TRBJ1-2, with a weak D call TRBD1 (5 bases). This CDR3 comprises 14 residues. The germline V and J ends were trimmed by 0 bases and 6 bases, with 11 bases remaining between them. Per germline, CDR1 MDHEN and CDR2 SYDVKM. The CDR3 DNA reads as TGTGCCAGCAGTTTATGGCTGGGGCGAGATGGCTACACCTTC. This translates into CASSLWLGRDGYTF.

V gene TRBV30 combines with J gene TRBJ1-2; D uncertain. The CDR3 has 14 amino acids. V gave up 2 bases and J gave up 4 bases, with 14 bases separating them. Germline CDR1 is GTSNPN and CDR2 is SVGIG (reference sequence). The CDR3 reads CAWSPGGNFYGYTF. The CDR3 DNA reads as TGTGCCTGGAGTCCAGGAGGGAATTTCTATGGCTACACCTTC.

CDR3 in amino acids: CASSLAAGTGAPDTQYF. CDR3 nucleotides: TGTGCCAGCAGCTTAGCCGCCGGGACAGGGGCCCCAGATACGCAGTATTTT. The chain has TRBV7-6 and TRBJ2-3, with TRBD1 identical over 10 bases. With V trimmed by 0 bases and J by 4 bases, 7 bases remained unmatched. Germline assignment: CDR1 SGHVS and CDR2 FNYEAQ. CDR3 size: 17 residues.

The chain's CDR3 is CASSRGFKGVDYGYTF. In nucleotides, the CDR3 is TGTGCCAGCAGCCGAGGGTTTAAGGGGGTTGACTATGGCTACACCTTC. The chain uses TRBV3-1 (or the pseudogene TRBV3-2) and TRBJ1-2; TRBD1 is a possible D gene (6 bases). V dropped 4 bases and J dropped 3 bases, with 18 bases sitting between them. CDR3 length: 16 amino acids. Looked up from germline, CDR1 is LGHDT and CDR2 is YNNKEL (reference sequence).

This rearrangement joins TRBV6-1 to TRBJ2-1; 7 positions match TRBD1. Germline CDR1 is MNHNS and CDR2 is SASEGT. The CDR3 has 15 amino acids. V was clipped by 0 bases and J by 2 bases; unmatched bases: 1. DNA of the CDR3: TGTGCCAGCAGTGAAGCGGGGACAGCCTACAATGAGCAGTTCTTC. This gives the protein CASSEAGTAYNEQFF.

V is TRBV7-9 and J is TRBJ2-4; 8 bases match TRBD1. The CDR3 runs to 17 residues. Germline V gene lookup returns CDR1 SEHNR and CDR2 FQNEAQ (reference sequence). V shed 2 bases, J shed 8 bases, and the junction held 14 bases outside the gene matches. The CDR3 nucleotides read TGTGCCAGCAGCTTACCTTCGGGACAGGCGTCTGGACACATTCAGTACTTC. Its protein product is CASSLPSGQASGHIQYF.

The chain joins TRBV6-1 to TRBJ2-7; 9 bases map to TRBD2. Germline trimming cut 4 bases from V and 7 bases from J; bases unmatched to any gene: 11. Germline V lookup: CDR1 MNHNS, CDR2 SASEGT. This CDR3 comprises 15 residues. The CDR3 coding sequence is TGTGCCAGCAGTGCAGCGGGGGGCTCCCGGGCGGAGCAGTACTTC. It translates to CASSAAGGSRAEQYF.

The chain combines TRBV3-1 (or the pseudogene TRBV3-2) with TRBJ1-4; D uncertain. The CDR3 consists of 14 residues. Looked up from germline, CDR1 is LGHDT and CDR2 is YNNKEL (reference sequence). V gave up 0 bases and J gave up 8 bases, with 10 bases separating them. This CDR3 reads CASSQDSRTEKLFF. The CDR3 DNA reads as TGTGCCAGCAGCCAAGATTCCCGTACCGAAAAACTGTTTTTT.

The chain employs TRBV6-1 and TRBJ2-3, with TRBD2 as a possible D gene (7 bases). Germline-derived CDR1 and CDR2 are MNHNS and SASEGT. V lost 1 base to trimming and J lost 5 bases, with 13 bases between them. The CDR3 is made up of 15 amino acids. CDR3 bases: TGTGCCAGCAGTGAAGGGGGGGGCAGGGGAGATACGCAGTATTTT. This translates into CASSEGGGRGDTQYF.

This clone was counted a single time. One junction end disagrees with the germline gene, perhaps due to a read error. The CDR3 sequence is CASSFIEDMADAFF. CDR3 coding DNA: TGTGCCAGCAGTTTTATTGAGGACATGGCTGACGCTTTCTTT. The chain couples TRBV28 to TRBJ1-1; weak D call: TRBD1 (5 bases). Germline V CDR1 and CDR2: MDHEN, SYDVKM. This CDR3 comprises 14 residues.

The chain is built from TRBV5-6 and TRBJ2-7; D may be TRBD1 (6 bases). This CDR3 spans 14 amino acids. The germline CDR1 and CDR2 sequences are SGHDT and YYEEEE. Trimming took off 0 bases at V and 6 bases at J, with 13 bases between the two ends. CDR3 region: CASSLAGAFSEQYF. The CDR3 DNA reads as TGTGCCAGCAGCTTGGCAGGGGCGTTTAGCGAGCAGTACTTC.

The CDR3 bases are TGTGCTAGTGGTTTGACAGGGAGGGGCACTGAAGCTTTCTTT. Protein product: CASGLTGRGTEAFF. This sequence joins TRBV12-5 and TRBJ1-1, with D perhaps TRBD1 (6 bases). Trimming stripped 2 bases from V and 4 bases from J, with 11 bases between. The length of the CDR3 is 14 residues. CDR1 LGHNT and CDR2 FRNRAP come from the germline V gene.

This chain links TRBV7-6 with TRBJ1-3; D remains unclear. Trimming pared 1 base from V and 3 bases from J, leaving 13 bases between. Germline V gives CDR1 SGHVS, CDR2 FNYEAQ. This CDR3 region has 16 residues. The CDR3 nucleotides read TGTGCCAGCAGCTTAGATCGGGGAAGGGTTGGAAACACCATATATTTT. Encoded protein: CASSLDRGRVGNTIYF.

The V and J genes are TRBV18 and TRBJ2-2; D is unclear. Germline V gives CDR1 KGHSH, CDR2 LQKENI. The V and J ends lost 2 bases and 13 bases respectively, with 14 bases between them. The CDR3 spans 13 residues. The CDR3 reads CASSPDQSWGLFF. The DNA of the CDR3 is TGTGCCAGCTCACCAGATCAGTCTTGGGGGCTGTTTTTT.

V gene TRBV5-1 combines with J gene TRBJ2-1; 9 bases agree with TRBD1. With V trimmed by 4 bases and J by 2 bases, 4 bases remained unmatched. The CDR3 consists of 15 residues. Looked up from germline, CDR1 is SGHRS and CDR2 is YFSETQ. The CDR3, as DNA: TGCGCCAGCAGCAAAGGACAGGGGACCTACAATGAGCAGTTCTTC. This codes for CASSKGQGTYNEQFF.

V is TRBV3-1 (or the pseudogene TRBV3-2) and J is TRBJ2-7, with 10 bases matching TRBD1. The length of the CDR3 is 18 residues. Losses at the gene ends were 3 bases for V and 3 bases for J; bases not matched to a gene: 14. Germline CDR1 reads LGHDT; CDR2 reads YNNKEL (reference sequence). In nucleotides, the CDR3 is TGTGCCAGCAGCCATACCTGGACAGGGGGGATGAAGGGCTACGAGCAGTACTTC. Its translation is CASSHTWTGGMKGYEQYF.

The rearrangement uses TRBV7-4 and TRBJ2-7, with 12 bases that match TRBD1. The CDR3 loop spans 16 amino acids. Per germline, CDR1 SGHVT and CDR2 SQSDAQ. The V segment lost 1 base and the J segment 3 bases; nucleotides outside the gene matches: 4. The CDR3 sequence is CASSLVGDRGLYEQYF. The CDR3 DNA reads as TGTGCCAGCAGCTTAGTGGGGGACAGGGGGCTCTACGAGCAGTACTTC.